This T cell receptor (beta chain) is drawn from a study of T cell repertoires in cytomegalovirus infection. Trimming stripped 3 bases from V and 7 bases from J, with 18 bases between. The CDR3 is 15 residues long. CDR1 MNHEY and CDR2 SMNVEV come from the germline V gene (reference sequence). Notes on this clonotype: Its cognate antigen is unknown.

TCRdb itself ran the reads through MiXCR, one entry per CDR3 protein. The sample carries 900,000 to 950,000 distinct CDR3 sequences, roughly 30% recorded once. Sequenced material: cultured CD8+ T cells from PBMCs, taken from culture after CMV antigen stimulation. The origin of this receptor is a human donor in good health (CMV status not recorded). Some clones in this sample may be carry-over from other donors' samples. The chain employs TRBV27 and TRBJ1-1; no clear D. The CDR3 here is CASSFLGRPPGEAFF. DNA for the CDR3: TGTGCCAGCAGTTTCCTCGGGCGGCCGCCCGGTGAAGCTTTCTTT.